The rows below give T cell receptor beta chains drawn from one sample of a study of regulatory T cells in long-lasting Graves disease. TCRdb passed the multiplex PCR reads through MiXCR, listing each CDR3 protein once. Of hundreds of thousands of distinct CDR3 sequences in the sample, about 16% were seen once. These data were also reused for a study on T cells in Graves' hyperthyroidism and ophthalmopathy.

The sample was peripheral blood mononuclear cells (PBMCs), taken at new diagnosis, from a patient treated with antithyroid drugs. The receptors come from a woman in her thirties with Graves disease. The CDR3 runs from the conserved cysteine through the conserved F or W. The order of the fields is CDR3 protein, CDR3 DNA, D gene, V gene, clone size, J gene. A D gene is named only where the DNA matches it firmly. Clone size is stated in some rows and not others, as once, few, many or a class when expanded.

CDR3aa: CASREFRDYEQYF
CDR3nt: TGTGCCAGCCGGGAGTTTAGGGACTACGAGCAGTACTTC
d_gene: -
v_gene: TRBV6-1
abundance: many
j_gene: TRBJ2-7

CDR3aa: CASSVNTAYEQYF
CDR3nt: TGTGCCAGCAGTGTCAACACCGCCTACGAGCAGTACTTC
d_gene: -
v_gene: TRBV6-1
abundance: -
j_gene: TRBJ2-7

CDR3aa: CASSAGTSGMKYF
CDR3nt: TGTGCCAGCAGCGCCGGGACTAGCGGGATGAAGTACTTC
d_gene: TRBD2
v_gene: TRBV6-1
abundance: -
j_gene: TRBJ2-7

CDR3aa: CASSQGPREKLFF
CDR3nt: TGTGCCAGCAGCCAAGGGCCCAGGGAAAAACTGTTTTTT
d_gene: -
v_gene: TRBV3-1
abundance: many
j_gene: TRBJ1-4

CDR3aa: CASSPPPGLAGIFEQFF
CDR3nt: TGTGCCAGCAGCCCCCCCCCGGGACTAGCGGGAATTTTTGAGCAGTTCTTC
d_gene: TRBD2
v_gene: TRBV7-9
abundance: few
j_gene: TRBJ2-1

CDR3aa: CASQWQGATGELFF
CDR3nt: TGTGCCAGTCAATGGCAGGGGGCTACCGGGGAGCTGTTTTTT
d_gene: TRBD1
v_gene: TRBV19
abundance: -
j_gene: TRBJ2-2

CDR3aa: CASEQAPQETQYF
CDR3nt: TGTGCCAGTGAGCAGGCGCCCCAAGAGACCCAGTACTTC
d_gene: -
v_gene: TRBV2
abundance: few
j_gene: TRBJ2-5

CDR3aa: CSALVTSGRTEQFF
CDR3nt: TGCAGCGCTCTCGTGACTAGCGGGAGGACTGAGCAGTTCTTC
d_gene: TRBD2
v_gene: TRBV29-1
abundance: many
j_gene: TRBJ2-1

CDR3aa: CASSKQDYGYTF
CDR3nt: TGTGCCAGCAGCAAACAAGACTATGGCTACACCTTC
d_gene: -
v_gene: TRBV6-2/TRBV6-3
abundance: -
j_gene: TRBJ1-2

CDR3aa: CASRPIAGGPYNEQFF
CDR3nt: TGTGCCAGCAGACCAATAGCGGGAGGGCCCTACAATGAGCAGTTCTTC
d_gene: TRBD2
v_gene: TRBV5-4
abundance: -
j_gene: TRBJ2-1

CDR3aa: CANSPAGGWVNTEAFF
CDR3nt: TGTGCCAACTCACCAGCAGGGGGCTGGGTGAACACTGAAGCTTTCTTT
d_gene: TRBD1
v_gene: TRBV18
abundance: -
j_gene: TRBJ1-1

CDR3aa: CASSRQGISYNEQFF
CDR3nt: TGTGCCAGCAGTCGCCAAGGGATCTCCTACAATGAGCAGTTCTTC
d_gene: -
v_gene: TRBV28
abundance: many
j_gene: TRBJ2-1

CDR3aa: CASSTTTLGGEQYF
CDR3nt: TGTGCCAGCAGTACCACAACCCTGGGCGGCGAGCAGTACTTC
d_gene: -
v_gene: TRBV6-2/TRBV6-3
abundance: few
j_gene: TRBJ2-7

CDR3aa: CASSQDRESGYTF
CDR3nt: TGTGCCAGCAGCCAAGACAGGGAATCTGGCTACACCTTC
d_gene: -
v_gene: TRBV4-2
abundance: -
j_gene: TRBJ1-2

CDR3aa: CATREGVLTEAFF
CDR3nt: TGTGCCACCAGAGAGGGAGTTTTAACTGAAGCTTTCTTT
d_gene: -
v_gene: TRBV24-1
abundance: many
j_gene: TRBJ1-1

CDR3aa: CSPGQGNEQYF
CDR3nt: TGCAGTCCAGGACAGGGGAACGAGCAGTACTTC
d_gene: TRBD1
v_gene: TRBV20-1
abundance: many
j_gene: TRBJ2-7

CDR3aa: CASSRLAGGPFGTGELFF
CDR3nt: TGTGCCAGCAGCCGGCTAGCGGGAGGGCCCTTTGGCACCGGGGAGCTGTTTTTT
d_gene: TRBD2
v_gene: TRBV14
abundance: -
j_gene: TRBJ2-2

CDR3aa: CASSPGVTGNEQFF
CDR3nt: TGTGCCAGCAGCCCTGGGGTTACAGGGAATGAGCAGTTCTTC
d_gene: -
v_gene: TRBV11-1
abundance: many
j_gene: TRBJ2-1

CDR3aa: CASSPDRSSYNSPLHF
CDR3nt: TGTGCCAGCAGCCCAGACCGGAGCTCCTATAATTCACCCCTCCACTTT
d_gene: -
v_gene: TRBV3-1
abundance: few
j_gene: TRBJ1-6

CDR3aa: CASSKTAGSSDTQYF
CDR3nt: TGTGCCAGCAGCAAGACAGCGGGAAGTTCAGATACGCAGTATTTT
d_gene: TRBD2
v_gene: TRBV7-3
abundance: many
j_gene: TRBJ2-3

CDR3aa: CASRGGSESPLHF
CDR3nt: TGTGCCAGCAGAGGGGGGTCGGAATCACCCCTCCACTTT
d_gene: -
v_gene: TRBV13
abundance: -
j_gene: TRBJ1-6

CDR3aa: CASRSTGISNYGYTF
CDR3nt: TGTGCCAGCAGATCTACAGGGATATCTAACTATGGCTACACCTTC
d_gene: -
v_gene: TRBV6-2/TRBV6-3
abundance: few
j_gene: TRBJ1-2

CDR3aa: CASSLGSGDGETQYF
CDR3nt: TGCGCCAGCAGCTTGGGGTCAGGGGACGGAGAGACCCAGTACTTC
d_gene: -
v_gene: TRBV5-1
abundance: many
j_gene: TRBJ2-5

CDR3aa: CASSVATDRQAFF
CDR3nt: TGTGCCAGCAGCGTAGCTACGGACAGGCAGGCTTTCTTT
d_gene: TRBD1
v_gene: TRBV9
abundance: -
j_gene: TRBJ1-1

CDR3aa: CASSSGLAGGSDTQYF
CDR3nt: TGTGCTAGCAGCTCAGGACTAGCGGGAGGTTCAGATACGCAGTATTTT
d_gene: TRBD2
v_gene: TRBV7-7
abundance: many
j_gene: TRBJ2-3

CDR3aa: CASGLLAPSKEAFF
CDR3nt: TGTGCCAGCGGTTTGTTAGCCCCCTCAAAGGAAGCTTTCTTT
d_gene: -
v_gene: TRBV2
abundance: many
j_gene: TRBJ1-1

CDR3aa: CASSIEGFYYEQYF
CDR3nt: TGTGCCAGTAGTATAGAGGGCTTCTACTACGAGCAGTACTTC
d_gene: -
v_gene: TRBV19
abundance: few
j_gene: TRBJ2-7

CDR3aa: CASSSTGGMNTEAFF
CDR3nt: TGTGCCAGCAGCTCCACCGGTGGAATGAACACTGAAGCTTTCTTT
d_gene: -
v_gene: TRBV5-5
abundance: -
j_gene: TRBJ1-1

CDR3aa: CSARLRTGDDGYTF
CDR3nt: TGCAGTGCTAGGCTGAGGACAGGGGACGATGGCTACACCTTC
d_gene: TRBD1
v_gene: TRBV20-1
abundance: few
j_gene: TRBJ1-2

CDR3aa: CASSSERRLDPRYEQYF
CDR3nt: TGTGCCAGCAGTTCCGAGAGACGACTAGATCCCCGCTACGAGCAGTACTTC
d_gene: -
v_gene: TRBV28
abundance: many
j_gene: TRBJ2-7

CDR3aa: CASSSYSGKFGEQFF
CDR3nt: TGTGCCAGCAGTTCCTATAGCGGGAAGTTCGGTGAGCAGTTCTTC
d_gene: TRBD2
v_gene: TRBV28
abundance: -
j_gene: TRBJ2-1

CDR3aa: CASSFDISTTYEQYF
CDR3nt: TGCGCCAGCAGCTTTGACATCTCCACCACCTACGAGCAGTACTTC
d_gene: -
v_gene: TRBV5-1
abundance: -
j_gene: TRBJ2-7

CDR3aa: CSVGGAQDTQYF
CDR3nt: TGCAGCGTGGGGGGAGCCCAAGATACGCAGTATTTT
d_gene: -
v_gene: TRBV29-1
abundance: many
j_gene: TRBJ2-3

CDR3aa: CASSPGGVPETQYF
CDR3nt: TGTGCCAGCTCACCGGGGGGCGTCCCGGAGACCCAGTACTTC
d_gene: -
v_gene: TRBV18
abundance: few
j_gene: TRBJ2-5

CDR3aa: CASSGGGYLGEQFF
CDR3nt: TGCGCCAGCAGTGGGGGAGGTTATTTAGGTGAGCAGTTCTTC
d_gene: -
v_gene: TRBV10-2
abundance: -
j_gene: TRBJ2-1

CDR3aa: CASVSAGTGYNEQFF
CDR3nt: TGTGCCAGCGTCTCAGCCGGGACAGGTTACAATGAGCAGTTCTTC
d_gene: TRBD1
v_gene: TRBV28
abundance: many
j_gene: TRBJ2-1